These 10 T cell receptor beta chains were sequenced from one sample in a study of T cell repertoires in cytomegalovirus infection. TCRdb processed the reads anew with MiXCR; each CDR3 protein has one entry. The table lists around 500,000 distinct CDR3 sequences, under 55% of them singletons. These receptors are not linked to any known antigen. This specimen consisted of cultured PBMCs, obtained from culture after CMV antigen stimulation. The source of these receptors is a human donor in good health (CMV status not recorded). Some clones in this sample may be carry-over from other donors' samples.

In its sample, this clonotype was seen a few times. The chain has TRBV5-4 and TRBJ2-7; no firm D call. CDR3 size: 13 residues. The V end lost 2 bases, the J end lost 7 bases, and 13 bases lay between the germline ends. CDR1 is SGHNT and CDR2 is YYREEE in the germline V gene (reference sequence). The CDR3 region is CASSLGPPGEQYF. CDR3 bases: TGTGCCAGCAGCTTAGGTCCGCCTGGGGAGCAGTACTTC.

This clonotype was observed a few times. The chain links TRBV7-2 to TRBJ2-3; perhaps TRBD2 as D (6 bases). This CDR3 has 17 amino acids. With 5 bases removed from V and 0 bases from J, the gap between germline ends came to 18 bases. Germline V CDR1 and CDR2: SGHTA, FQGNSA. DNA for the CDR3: TGTGCCAGCAGCACCCTCGAGGGGAGCGGGAGCACAGATACGCAGTATTTT. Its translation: CASSTLEGSGSTDTQYF.

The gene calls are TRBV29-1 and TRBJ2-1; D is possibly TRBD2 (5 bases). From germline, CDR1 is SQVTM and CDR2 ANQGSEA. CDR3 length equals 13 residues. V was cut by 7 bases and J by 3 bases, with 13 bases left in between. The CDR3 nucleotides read TGCAGCGCTAAAAGCGGCTTCTACAATGAGCAGTTCTTC. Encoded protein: CSAKSGFYNEQFF.

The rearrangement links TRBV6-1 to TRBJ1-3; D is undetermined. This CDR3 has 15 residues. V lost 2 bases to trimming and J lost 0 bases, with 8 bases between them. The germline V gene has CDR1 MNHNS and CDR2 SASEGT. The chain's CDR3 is CASSERLYSGNTIYF. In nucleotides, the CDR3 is TGTGCCAGCAGTGAAAGGTTGTACTCTGGAAACACCATATATTTT.

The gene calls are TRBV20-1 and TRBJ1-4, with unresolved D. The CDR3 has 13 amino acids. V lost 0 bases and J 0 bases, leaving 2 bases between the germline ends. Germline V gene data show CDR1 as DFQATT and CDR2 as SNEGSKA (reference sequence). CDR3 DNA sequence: TGCAGTGCTAGAGATGCAACTAATGAAAAACTGTTTTTT. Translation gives CSARDATNEKLFF.

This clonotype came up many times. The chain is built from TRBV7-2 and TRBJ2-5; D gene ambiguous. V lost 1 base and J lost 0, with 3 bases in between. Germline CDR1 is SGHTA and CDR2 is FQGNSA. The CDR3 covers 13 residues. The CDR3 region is CASSLGYQETQYF. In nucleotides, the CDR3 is TGTGCCAGCAGCTTAGGCTACCAAGAGACCCAGTACTTC.

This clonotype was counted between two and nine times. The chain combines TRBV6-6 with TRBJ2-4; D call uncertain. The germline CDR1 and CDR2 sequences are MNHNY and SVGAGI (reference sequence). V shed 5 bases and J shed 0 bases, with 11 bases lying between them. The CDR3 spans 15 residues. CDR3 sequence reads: CASSLRRLAKNIQYF. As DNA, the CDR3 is TGTGCCAGCAGTCTCCGACGGCTAGCCAAAAACATTCAGTACTTC.

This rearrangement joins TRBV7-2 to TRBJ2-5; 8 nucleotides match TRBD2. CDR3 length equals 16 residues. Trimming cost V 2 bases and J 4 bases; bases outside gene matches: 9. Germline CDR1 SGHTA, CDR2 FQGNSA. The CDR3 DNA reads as TGTGCCAGCAGCTTATACGGCGGGGGGAGGGGAGAGACCCAGTACTTC. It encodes CASSLYGGGRGETQYF.

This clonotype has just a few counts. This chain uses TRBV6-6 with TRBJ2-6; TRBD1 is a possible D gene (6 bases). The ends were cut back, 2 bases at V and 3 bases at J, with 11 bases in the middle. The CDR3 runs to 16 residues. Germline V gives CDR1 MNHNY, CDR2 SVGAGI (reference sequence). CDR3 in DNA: TGTGCCAGCAGTTACGATTGGGGGCGTGGGGCCAACGTCCTGACTTTC. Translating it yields CASSYDWGRGANVLTF.

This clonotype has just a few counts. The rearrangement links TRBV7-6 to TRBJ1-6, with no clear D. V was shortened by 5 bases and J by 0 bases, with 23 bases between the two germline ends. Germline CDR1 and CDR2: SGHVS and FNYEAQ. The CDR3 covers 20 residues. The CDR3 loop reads CASSLIRPGRGSSYNSPLHF. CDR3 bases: TGTGCCAGCAGCCTTATCCGACCGGGCCGAGGTAGCTCCTATAATTCACCCCTCCACTTT.